The 5 T cell receptor beta chains presented below share a single source sample, sequenced in a study of shared clonotypes between healthy human individuals. TCRdb keeps only in-frame clones here, not all; method: immunoSEQ multiplex PCR. The sample lists millions of clones; approximately 93% were seen once. The sequenced sample was naive CD4+ T cells from PBMCs. Described subset: CD45RA+ positively selected. The receptor source for this set is a man aged 18 to 29 in good health. Some clones in this sample may be carry-over from other donors' samples.

V usage is TRBV2 and J usage is TRBJ2-7, with a possible D match to TRBD2 (6 bases). V was pared by 4 bases and J by 6 bases, with 10 bases between. The CDR3 extends over 12 amino acids. Germline V CDR1 and CDR2: SNHLY, FYNNEI. CDR3 bases: TGTGCCAGCAGTGTCCCAGCGGGCGAGCAGTACTTC. Amino acid sequence: CASSVPAGEQYF.

The chain recombines TRBV5-4 with TRBJ2-7; 7 nucleotides line up with TRBD2. The CDR3 runs 16 residues. Per the germline V gene, CDR1 is SGHNT and CDR2 is YYREEE (reference sequence). J lost 0 bases, V lost 4 bases, and 10 bases had no gene match. The CDR3 here is CASSPSAGELSYEQYF. The CDR3 DNA is TGTGCCAGCAGCCCCTCGGCGGGAGAGCTCTCCTACGAGCAGTACTTC. The variable domain in full, completed from reference TRBV5-4 and TRBJ2-7, reads ETGVTQSPTHLIKTRGQQVTLRCSSQSGHNTVSWYQQALGQGPQFIFQYYREEENGRGNFPPRFSGLQFPNYSSELNVNALELDDSALYLCASSPSAGELSYEQYFGPGTRLTVT.

The J gene is TRBJ2-3, the V gene TRBV7-2, with 7 positions matching TRBD2. Trimming at V came to 4 bases and at J to 8 bases, leaving 9 bases not matched to a gene. CDR1 and CDR2 from the germline V gene are SGHTA and FQGNSA. This CDR3 region has 14 residues. CDR3: CASSWGDYLGTQYF. DNA for the CDR3: TGTGCCAGCAGCTGGGGGGACTACCTAGGTACGCAGTATTTT.

J is TRBJ2-3 and V is TRBV11-3; the D is unclear. CDR1 and CDR2 from the germline V gene are SGHNT and YENEEA. The CDR3 extends over 13 amino acids. V lost 1 base and J 4 bases, leaving 6 bases between the germline ends. CDR3 sequence reads: CASSLGAPDTQYF. DNA of the CDR3: TGTGCCAGCAGCTTAGGCGCGCCAGATACGCAGTATTTT.

The chain has TRBV4-1 and TRBJ1-1, with D unresolved. Germline CDR1 and CDR2: MGHRA and YSYEKL. This CDR3 is 13 amino acids long. The ends were cut back, 2 bases at V and 6 bases at J, with 10 bases in the middle. As DNA, the CDR3 is TGCGCCAGCAGCCAACCCGAAGGGCCTGAAGCTTTCTTT. This gives the protein CASSQPEGPEAFF.